Each of the 8 T cell receptor beta chains below was sequenced from the same sample in a study of T cells in Graves' hyperthyroidism and ophthalmopathy. Amplification of TCR beta CDR3 regions was performed using RNA transcripts as template. Carried out on the TCR CDR3, a first-round RT-PCR used the HTBI primer set. Via MiXCR, TCRdb re-called the multiplex PCR reads, giving one row per CDR3 protein. The top ten clones hold around a quarter of a sample with approximately 400,000 distinct CDR3 sequences, 15% to 19% of them seen once. The specimen sequenced was blood. The receptors here all came from a woman aged 18-35 years with Graves' hyperthyroidism that later progressed to Graves' ophthalmopathy.

There are many counts of this clonotype. The chain links TRBV5-1 to TRBJ2-1; 10 bases match TRBD2. The CDR3 has 18 residues. Per germline, CDR1 SGHRS and CDR2 YFSETQ. V shed 0 bases, J shed 5 bases, and the junction held 11 bases outside the gene matches. CDR3 sequence: CASSLGLGLAASDNEQFF. The DNA of the CDR3 is TGCGCCAGCAGCTTGGGTTTAGGACTAGCGGCCAGTGACAATGAGCAGTTCTTC.

This clonotype was observed a handful of times. The chain recombines TRBV4-1 with TRBJ1-5, with TRBD1 as a possible D gene (5 bases). V was cut by 3 bases and J by 0 bases, with 21 bases left in between. CDR3 length: 19 residues. CDR1 and CDR2 from the germline V gene are MGHRA and YSYEKL. CDR3 protein: CASSQGSVRTHHSNQPQHF. In nucleotides, the CDR3 is TGCGCCAGCAGCCAGGGATCGGTCCGGACACATCATAGCAATCAGCCCCAGCATTTT.

This clonotype was detected many times. The chain combines TRBV30 with TRBJ1-6; D perhaps matches TRBD1 (5 bases). Trimming removed 0 bases at V and 9 bases at J, with 15 bases between. CDR3 length: 15 amino acids. Germline assignment: CDR1 GTSNPN and CDR2 SVGIG (reference sequence). The CDR3 region is CAWSVHRGAFSPLHF. DNA for the CDR3: TGTGCCTGGAGTGTCCACCGGGGCGCCTTTTCACCCCTCCACTTT.

This clonotype has only a few counts. This sequence joins TRBV30 and TRBJ2-3; TRBD1 matches at 8 bases. The V gene end was trimmed by 2 bases and the J gene end by 4 bases; junction bases not matched to a gene: 8. Germline V gene data show CDR1 as GTSNPN and CDR2 as SVGIG (reference sequence). The CDR3 contains 15 residues. The CDR3, as DNA: TGTGCCTGGAGTCGCAGGGGGCTTGGGGCAGATACGCAGTATTTT. It is translated as CAWSRRGLGADTQYF.

This clonotype was seen only a few times. The chain links TRBV6-1 to TRBJ1-4; a weak D match, TRBD1 (5 bases). Germline V lookup: CDR1 MNHNS, CDR2 SASEGT. Trimming stripped 6 bases from V and 7 bases from J, with 15 bases between. There are 14 residues in the CDR3. Here the CDR3 reads CASSPDGGGEKLFF. CDR3 coding DNA: TGTGCCAGCAGCCCCGACGGGGGGGGTGAAAAACTGTTTTTT.

The chain has TRBV28 and TRBJ2-7, with D unresolved. The CDR3 runs to 13 residues. V shed 2 bases and J shed 4 bases, with 9 bases lying between them. The germline V gene encodes CDR1 MDHEN and CDR2 SYDVKM. CDR3 sequence (DNA): TGTGCCAGCAGTTTAACGGAAAATTACGAGCAGTACTTC. Its protein is CASSLTENYEQYF.

The chain couples TRBV6-1 to TRBJ1-6; D ambiguous. V was cut by 11 bases and J by 6 bases, with 17 bases left in between. Germline CDR1 reads MNHNS; CDR2 reads SASEGT. This CDR3 contains 14 residues. The DNA for the CDR3 is TGTGCCGGAAGACCGGGAGTGGGTAATTCACCCCTCCACTTT. It yields the protein CAGRPGVGNSPLHF.

In this sample, this clonotype turned up many times. The chain uses TRBV18 and TRBJ2-3; TRBD2 might be the D (5 bases). CDR3 length: 13 residues. Germline V lookup: CDR1 KGHSH, CDR2 LQKENI. V dropped 1 base and J dropped 3 bases, with 5 bases sitting between them. For the CDR3, the DNA is TGTGCCAGCTCACCACAGCGGACAGATACGCAGTATTTT. As protein: CASSPQRTDTQYF.